This T cell receptor (beta chain) was identified during a study of blood T cell repertoires in COVID-19. Study-wide context: Whether acute or convalescent, the COVID-19 samples came from the United States, Italy and Spain. Sample material is recorded as cDNA or gDNA derived from T cells, B-cell-depleted T cells, or PBMCs.

Per the original methods: Researchers report that nucleated cell counts were estimated from reference gene primer amplification. Clones were read by immunoSEQ multiplex PCR, and TCRdb kept only the in-frame ones, dropping some. V, J and clone size derive from that table, while D and trimming were established from the DNA sequence. The sample has around 100,000 clones; around 87% are singletons. The CDR3 length is 15 residues. Germline V gene sequence: CDR1 KGHSH, CDR2 LQKENI. V lost 3 bases to trimming and J lost 1 base, with 12 bases between them. This sequence was found in a man aged 45-60 years with acute or convalescent COVID-19. The sample taken for sequencing was peripheral blood. The rearrangement uses TRBV18 and TRBJ2-5, with D maybe TRBD1 (6 bases). DNA for the CDR3: TGTGCCAGCTCACCGCTACAGGGATCCCAAGAGACCCAGTACTTC. Translation: CASSPLQGSQETQYF.